What follows describes a single T cell receptor beta chain. The data were taken from a study of control samples from healthy donors and cancer patients. TCRdb's copy holds only in-frame clones and misses some; the assay was immunoSEQ multiplex PCR. The table lists approximately 150,000 clones, approximately 93% of them singletons, with roughly 5.5% in the top ten. The germline V and J ends were trimmed by 0 bases and 8 bases, with 20 bases remaining between them. CDR3 length equals 17 residues. The germline V gene has CDR1 GTSNPN and CDR2 SVGIG (reference sequence). The TCR comes from a man between 18 and 35 years old in good health. The V call is TRBV30, the J call TRBJ1-6, with TRBD1 as a possible D gene (6 bases). Sequencing was done on a sample of blood. DNA for the CDR3: TGTGCCTGGAGTGTAGCGGGGGGCAGGGGAAGGCATTCACCCCTCCACTTT. Translating gives CAWSVAGGRGRHSPLHF.